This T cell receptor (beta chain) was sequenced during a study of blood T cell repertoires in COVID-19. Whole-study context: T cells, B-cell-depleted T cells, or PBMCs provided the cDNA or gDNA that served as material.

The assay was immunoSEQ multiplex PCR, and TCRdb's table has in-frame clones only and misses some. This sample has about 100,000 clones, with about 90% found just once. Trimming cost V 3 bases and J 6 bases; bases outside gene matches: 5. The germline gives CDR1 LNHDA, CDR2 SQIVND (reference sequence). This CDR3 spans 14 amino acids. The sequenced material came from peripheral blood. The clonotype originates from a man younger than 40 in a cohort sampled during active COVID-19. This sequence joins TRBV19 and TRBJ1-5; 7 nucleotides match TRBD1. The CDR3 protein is CASSMRGGGQPQHF. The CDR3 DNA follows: TGTGCCAGTAGTATGAGAGGGGGCGGTCAGCCCCAGCATTTT.